These 17 T cell receptor beta chains were all obtained from the same sample, sequenced in a study of metastatic and nonmetastatic thyroid tumors (dated by TCRdb to about 2020). No treatment had been received by any patient before thyroid surgery. The library was prepared using PCR. The instrument was an Illumina HiSeq 4000. TCRdb trimmed the raw reads at Q25, called clones with MiXCR and kept productive beta chains. Counted in this sample were fewer than 40,000 clones; approximately 17% of them appeared once. About 13% of the sample goes to the ten largest clones. Specimen: tumor tissue. These TCRs come from a female donor with papillary thyroid cancer or a benign thyroid nodule (not recorded which). Some clones in this sample may be carry-over from other donors' samples.

Worth noting for this clone: This clone may be a read error of a much larger clone one base away. The conserved final phenylalanine or tryptophan is absent from the CDR3, which likely points to a read error. This chain uses TRBV20-1 with TRBJ1-5, with TRBD1 as a possible D gene (6 bases). Trimming took off 3 bases at V and 1 base at J, with 10 bases between the two ends. This CDR3 has 14 residues. Germline assignment: CDR1 DFQATT and CDR2 SNEGSKA (reference sequence). CDR3 sequence (DNA): TGCAGTGCTAGTAAGGGGGAAAGCAATCAGCCCCAGCATTAT. Translation gives CSASKGESNQPQHY.

This clone was seen a handful of times. V and J are TRBV6-5 and TRBJ2-7; no reliable D call. Germline CDR1 MNHEY, CDR2 SVGAGI. Trimming cost V 6 bases and J 2 bases, with 14 bases left between them. The CDR3 is 14 amino acids. The CDR3 DNA sequence: TGTGCCAGCAGCTCCTCGCCTGGCCCCTACGAGCAGTACTTC. Residues: CASSSSPGPYEQYF.

This clone was detected many times. Its ends do not fully match the called genes, so a read error is possible. The DNA of the CDR3 is TGTGCCGTCAGTCCTTGGAGCGGACTTAATAATGAGCAGTTCTTC. It specifies CAVSPWSGLNNEQFF. The chain is built from TRBV10-3 and TRBJ2-1; weak D call: TRBD2 (5 bases). The CDR3 consists of 15 residues. Germline V gene lookup returns CDR1 ENHRY and CDR2 SYGVKD.

The table lists this clone with many counts. This chain links TRBV19 with TRBJ2-7; D gene unclear. CDR1 and CDR2 (germline): LNHDA, SQIVND (reference sequence). The germline V and J ends were trimmed by 7 bases and 2 bases, with 15 bases remaining between them. The CDR3 is 14 residues long. CDR3 protein: CASTVTAGTYEQYF. CDR3 nucleotides: TGTGCCAGTACGGTAACGGCAGGAACCTACGAGCAGTACTTC.

With regard to this clone: This may stem from a read error, because a much larger clone lies one nucleotide away. J is TRBJ1-2 and V is TRBV18; the match to TRBD1 covers 11 bases. The CDR3 contains 15 residues. CDR1 and CDR2 from the germline V gene are KGHSH and LQKENI. The CDR3: CAGSPQGQGALGYTF. In nucleotides, the CDR3 is TGTGCCGGCTCACCGCAAGGACAGGGGGCGCTTGGCTACACCTTC.

This chain's CDR3 is CASSRTATYEQYF. CDR3 in DNA: TGTGCCAGCAGCCGGACAGCAACCTACGAGCAGTACTTC. The rearrangement links TRBV2 to TRBJ2-7; D may be TRBD1 (6 bases). Between the trimmed V and J ends, which lost 6 bases and 2 bases, there was a span of 11 bases. This CDR3 region has 13 residues. Germline CDR1 and CDR2: SNHLY and FYNNEI.

The chain recombines TRBV6-1 with TRBJ2-7; TRBD2 might be the D (6 bases). V was clipped by 6 bases and J by 0 bases, with 15 bases between them. The CDR3 runs to 15 residues. Per the germline V gene, CDR1 is MNHNS and CDR2 is SASEGT. CDR3 sequence: CASRPLEGLSYEQYF. The CDR3 nucleotides read TGTGCCAGCAGACCACTGGAGGGGCTCTCCTACGAGCAGTACTTC.

This clone appeared many times. The J gene is TRBJ1-1, the V gene TRBV6-1; D gene uncertain. The V end was cut by 7 bases, the J end by 0 bases, with 9 bases between. Looked up from germline, CDR1 is MNHNS and CDR2 is SASEGT. CDR3 length: 13 residues. The CDR3, as DNA: TGTGCCAGCATCTATTGGGTGAACACTGAAGCTTTCTTT. It is translated as CASIYWVNTEAFF.

This clone was counted many times. V usage is TRBV20-1 and J usage is TRBJ1-5, with D possibly being TRBD1 (6 bases). This CDR3 region has 14 residues. Germline V CDR1 and CDR2: DFQATT, SNEGSKA (reference sequence). Trimming cost V 5 bases and J 1 base, with 12 bases left between them. The CDR3 DNA is TGCAGTGCTCGACCCGGGACAAGCAATCAGCCCCAGCATTTT. It codes for CSARPGTSNQPQHF.

This clone has a count of ten or more. The V call is TRBV6-6, the J call TRBJ2-7, with 8 bases fitting TRBD1. Per germline, CDR1 MNHNY and CDR2 SVGAGI (reference sequence). V was clipped by 4 bases and J by 2 bases; unmatched bases: 4. CDR3 length: 14 residues. CDR3 nucleotide sequence: TGTGCCAGCAGTTTCTCGGACAGGGCCTACGAGCAGTACTTC. It codes for CASSFSDRAYEQYF.

This clone was counted at least ten times. This chain links TRBV20-1 with TRBJ2-7; 11 positions match TRBD2. The CDR3 covers 17 residues. Germline V gene lookup returns CDR1 DFQATT and CDR2 SNEGSKA (reference sequence). J was trimmed by 0 bases and V by 2 bases; bases with no gene match: 9. The CDR3 DNA follows: TGCAGTGCTAGAACCGGGACTAGCGGACCAAGCTCCTACGAGCAGTACTTC. Protein sequence: CSARTGTSGPSSYEQYF.

This clone occurred many times. The rearrangement joins TRBV7-9 to TRBJ2-7; a weak D match, TRBD2 (5 bases). V was pared by 0 bases and J by 5 bases, with 11 bases between. Germline assignment: CDR1 SEHNR and CDR2 FQNEAQ (reference sequence). The length of the CDR3 is 14 residues. The CDR3 loop reads CASSLAGRRNEQYF. CDR3 nucleotides: TGTGCCAGCAGCTTAGCGGGCAGGAGGAACGAGCAGTACTTC.

This clone occurred many times. This chain joins TRBV6-1 and TRBJ2-3; a weak D match, TRBD1 (6 bases). The CDR3 runs to 16 residues. Germline V lookup: CDR1 MNHNS, CDR2 SASEGT. Trimming took 2 bases from V and 4 from J, leaving 16 bases between them. Written as DNA, the CDR3 is TGTGCCAGCAGTGAATTCCAGGGGAGTCTTGCAGATACGCAGTATTTT. Protein sequence: CASSEFQGSLADTQYF.

A note on this clone: The germline gene is not matched at one end of the junction; a read error may be the cause. This chain's CDR3 is CASSFSGTSPYEHYF. The CDR3 region has the DNA TGTGCCAGCAGTTTTTCCGGGACATCACCCTACGAGCATTACTTC. The chain carries TRBV28 and TRBJ2-7; maybe TRBD1 (6 bases). The germline V gene encodes CDR1 MDHEN and CDR2 SYDVKM. The CDR3 has 15 amino acids.

This chain joins TRBV6-5 and TRBJ1-5; D unresolved. This CDR3 comprises 13 residues. Between the trimmed V and J ends, which lost 0 bases and 5 bases, there was a span of 5 bases. The germline V gene encodes CDR1 MNHEY and CDR2 SVGAGI. This chain's CDR3 is CASSYSSDQPQHF. CDR3 in DNA: TGTGCCAGCAGTTACTCGAGTGATCAGCCCCAGCATTTT.

This clone has a handful of counts. V and J are TRBV6-1 and TRBJ2-6, with D possibly being TRBD1 (5 bases). CDR1 is MNHNS and CDR2 is SASEGT in the germline V gene. The CDR3 covers 15 residues. Trimming removed 5 bases at V and 14 bases at J, with 22 bases between. The CDR3 is CASSHQAAGANFLTF. In DNA form, the CDR3 reads TGTGCCAGCAGTCATCAGGCTGCTGGGGCCAATTTCCTGACTTTC.

The rearrangement links TRBV6-6 to TRBJ2-7, with 7 bases identical to TRBD2. This CDR3 has 16 amino acids. The germline CDR1 and CDR2 sequences are MNHNY and SVGAGI (reference sequence). V shed 2 bases, J shed 1 base, and the junction held 8 bases outside the gene matches. This CDR3 is CASSYDQVLASYEQYF. The CDR3 DNA reads as TGTGCCAGCAGTTACGACCAGGTACTAGCGTCCTACGAGCAGTACTTC.